Presented here are 11 T cell receptor beta chains from one specimen sequenced in a study of CD8+CD57+ T cells in acquired aplastic anemia. Previously, flow cytometry had revealed CD8+CD57+ cell expansion in the patients chosen for sequencing. CDR3 and TCR beta VDJ profiling relied on a genomic DNA template. TCRdb passed the reads through MiXCR, listing each CDR3 protein once. The data hold about 150,000 distinct CDR3 sequences, with 40% to 65% observed a single time. Source material: sorted CD4+, CD8+, or CD8+CD57+ T cells (not recorded which) from PBMCs. Receptors originate from a human donor with aplastic anemia.

This clonotype showed up many times. The rearrangement joins TRBV7-2 to TRBJ2-5; perhaps TRBD2 as D (6 bases). The CDR3 runs 16 residues. V was shortened by 5 bases and J by 0 bases, with 16 bases between the two germline ends. Germline V gene sequence: CDR1 SGHTA, CDR2 FQGNSA. CDR3 region: CASSPNPGLNQETQYF. In nucleotides, the CDR3 is TGTGCCAGCAGCCCGAATCCGGGACTCAACCAAGAGACCCAGTACTTC.

CDR3 sequence: CATSEDSNQPQHF. CDR3 in DNA: TGTGCCACCAGTGAGGACAGTAATCAGCCCCAGCATTTT. The V call is TRBV24-1, the J call TRBJ1-5, with D maybe TRBD1 (6 bases). CDR1 and CDR2 from the germline V gene are KGHDR and SFDVKD. CDR3 length equals 13 residues. The V end was cut by 4 bases, the J end by 4 bases, with 7 bases between.

This rearrangement joins TRBV11-2 to TRBJ2-7; 10 bases map to TRBD1. Germline lookup yields CDR1 SGHAT and CDR2 FQNNGV. Trimming at V came to 0 bases and at J to 7 bases, leaving 9 bases not matched to a gene. This CDR3 has 16 amino acids. The CDR3 nucleotides read TGTGCCAGCAGCTTAGAGCTAAGACAGGGGGCAGGGGAGCAGTACTTC. This translates into CASSLELRQGAGEQYF.

The chain uses TRBV2 and TRBJ2-1, with 12 nucleotides matching TRBD1. V lost 7 bases to trimming and J lost 6 bases; unmatched junction nucleotides: 4. The germline V gene has CDR1 SNHLY and CDR2 FYNNEI. The CDR3 is 14 residues long. CDR3: CASTPGQGANEQFF. The CDR3 DNA reads TGTGCCAGCACCCCGGGACAGGGGGCCAATGAGCAGTTCTTC.

This chain joins TRBV5-6 and TRBJ1-3; D not resolved. The germline V gene encodes CDR1 SGHDT and CDR2 YYEEEE. Trimming left V 0 bases short and J 0 bases short, with 10 bases between. The CDR3 loop spans 16 amino acids. In DNA, the CDR3 is TGTGCCAGCAGCTTGGGGCAGTTGACCTCTGGAAACACCATATATTTT. As protein: CASSLGQLTSGNTIYF.

This clonotype has ten or more counts. The chain combines TRBV19 with TRBJ2-1; D tentatively reads TRBD1 or TRBD2 (5 bases each). V was trimmed by 3 bases and J by 3 bases, leaving 18 bases between them. CDR3 size: 17 residues. Germline V lookup: CDR1 LNHDA, CDR2 SQIVND (reference sequence). The CDR3 here is CASSIDYGVGDYNEQFF. The CDR3 DNA sequence: TGTGCCAGTAGTATCGATTATGGGGTGGGGGACTACAATGAGCAGTTCTTC.

The sample holds a few counts of this clonotype. J is TRBJ2-7 and V is TRBV7-3, with 9 bases lining up with TRBD1. V was pared by 5 bases and J by 7 bases, with 6 bases of the junction left unmatched. The CDR3 has 13 residues. The V gene's germline CDR1 is SGHTA and CDR2 FQGTGA. In nucleotides, the CDR3 is TGTGCCAGCAGCGCACAGGGGGCCCAAGAGCAGTACTTC. Its protein is CASSAQGAQEQYF.

The chain combines TRBV14 with TRBJ2-3; 7 bases agree with TRBD2. J lost 14 bases, V lost 2 bases, and 10 bases had no gene match. This CDR3 spans 13 amino acids. Germline V gives CDR1 SGHDN, CDR2 FVKESK. CDR3 coding DNA: TGTGCCAGCAGCCAAAAAGCAGGACTAGTCTGGTATTTT. As protein: CASSQKAGLVWYF.

The chain links TRBV19 to TRBJ1-1, with D possibly being TRBD1 (6 bases). CDR3 size: 14 residues. CDR1 is LNHDA and CDR2 is SQIVND in the germline V gene (reference sequence). V lost 7 bases, J lost 8 bases, and 20 bases lay in between. CDR3 nucleotides: TGTGCCAGTACAGACAGGAAAACTACGACCGAAGCTTTCTTT. It encodes CASTDRKTTTEAFF.

This chain connects TRBV27 to TRBJ2-2; the match to TRBD2 covers 10 bases. J lost 4 bases, V lost 5 bases, and 7 bases had no gene match. Looked up from germline, CDR1 is MNHEY and CDR2 is SMNVEV (reference sequence). The CDR3 sequence is 16 residues long. CDR3 sequence: CASSPTGLASTGELFF. The CDR3 region has the DNA TGTGCCAGCAGTCCGACGGGACTAGCGTCCACCGGGGAGCTGTTTTTT.

This chain links TRBV20-1 with TRBJ2-7; 8 bases fit TRBD1. Germline loops: CDR1 DFQATT, CDR2 SNEGSKA (reference sequence). Trimming removed 4 bases from V and 3 bases from J; junction bases left unmatched: 2. CDR3 length: 12 residues. The DNA of the CDR3 is TGCAGTGCTAAGACAGGGGTCTACGAGCAGTACTTC. It codes for CSAKTGVYEQYF.